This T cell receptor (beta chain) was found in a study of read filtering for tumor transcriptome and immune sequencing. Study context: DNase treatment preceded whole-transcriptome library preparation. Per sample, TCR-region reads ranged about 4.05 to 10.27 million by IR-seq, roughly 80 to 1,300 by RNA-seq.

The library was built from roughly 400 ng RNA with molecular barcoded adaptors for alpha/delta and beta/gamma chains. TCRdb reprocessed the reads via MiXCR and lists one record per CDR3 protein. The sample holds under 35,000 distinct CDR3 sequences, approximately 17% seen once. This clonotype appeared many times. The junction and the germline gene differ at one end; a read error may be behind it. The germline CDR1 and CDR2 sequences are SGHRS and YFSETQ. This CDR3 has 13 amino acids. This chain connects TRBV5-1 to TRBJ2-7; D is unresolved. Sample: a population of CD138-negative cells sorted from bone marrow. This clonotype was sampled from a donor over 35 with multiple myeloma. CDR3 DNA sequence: TGCGCCAGCAGCTTGAACAGCCCCTACGAGCAGCACTTC. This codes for CASSLNSPYEQHF. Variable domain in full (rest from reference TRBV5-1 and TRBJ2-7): KAGVTQTPRYLIKTRGQQVTLSCSPISGHRSVSWYQQTPGQGLQFLFEYFSETQRNKGNFPGRFSGRQFSNSRSEMNVSTLELGDSALYLCASSLNSPYEQHFGPGTRLTVT.